This TCR beta chain was sequenced during a study of blood T cell repertoires in COVID-19 (dated by TCRdb to 2019 to 2021). For the wider study: Samples from collaborators originated in the United States, Italy and Spain and spanned both the acute and convalescent phases of COVID-19. The material from the prospective study consisted of cDNA or gDNA derived from T cells, B-cell-depleted T cells, or PBMCs. Subjects who had been exposed to COVID-19, were actively infected with it, or had recovered from it provided the deeply sampled blood TCRbeta repertoires that made up the dataset. A freely available public database, intended as a resource for researchers studying the immune response to SARS-CoV-2, is where the repertoires were released. Samples came from the ongoing ImmuneRACE study (first 160 participants) plus 1,254 subjects from 6 global collaborators. A de-identified subject ID, COVID-19 status, age in years and sex were almost always included in the sample metadata. Where available, HLA class I and class II types were taken from metadata supplied by the sample provider and were not determined by assay-based typing.

TCRbeta CDR3 regions were amplified from genomic DNA by means of the immunoSEQ Assay, a bias-controlled multiplex PCR. For the original study's pipeline: Within the assay, amplification of reference gene primers was used to estimate how many nucleated cells each sample contained. To quantify the absolute abundance of each unique TCRbeta CDR3 rearrangement, sequence reads were collapsed and filtered. For each sample, productive Simpson clonality was calculated as the square root of Simpson's diversity index across productive rearrangements. TCRdb's version of the immuneACCESS table is confined to in-frame rearrangements and falls short of the full clone set. An unresolved V gene accounts for under half of the shortfall where checked; the remainder is of unknown origin. V and J calls plus clone size are reproduced from that table; the DNA served to infer D and trimming. For this sample the table gives approximately 170,000 clones, of which about 85% were detected only once. The ten most abundant clones make up about 1.2% of the sample.

A second Seattle source provided samples from volunteer blood donors who had recovered from COVID-19. Whole blood was collected in K2EDTA tubes by collaborating institutions according to the institutions' own protocols. For TCRbeta analysis, collaborators shipped samples in one of three forms: frozen whole blood, isolated PBMCs, or DNA extracted from either of those sample types. Taken from the germline V gene (reference sequence), the CDR1 and CDR2 loops are SGHNT and YYREEE. At the junction V is shortened by 4 bases and J by 5 bases; bases outside the gene matches: 6. The CDR3 runs 16 residues from the cysteine to the phenylalanine. The CDR3 DNA has 48 bases and is translated from base 1. Study-wide conclusions, independent of this receptor: The amount of clinical and demographic metadata varied by source and participant and was provided uncurated.

With regard to this clone: What antigen it recognizes has not been identified. No clone much larger than this one lies a single base away; base qualities are absent.

The specimen was peripheral blood. Recombination joined TRBV5-4 with TRBJ2-5; 15 nucleotides in the junction match TRBD2. The source is a man aged 60-69 years who had recovered from COVID-19. In nucleotide form, the sequence is TGTGCCAGCAGCCTAGGACTAGCGGGGGGGCCGGAGACCCAGTACTTC. Protein translation: CASSLGLAGGPETQYF.